This is a list of T cell receptor beta chains from one sample in a study of read filtering for tumor transcriptome and immune sequencing. MiXCR was run by TCRdb on the reads, yielding one entry per CDR3 protein. The repertoire holds about 48,000 distinct CDR3 sequences, with roughly 18% as singletons. Sample: a population of CD138-negative cells sorted from bone marrow. The receptors stem from a donor older than 35 with multiple myeloma. Both conserved end residues are part of each CDR3. A D gene is named only where the DNA matches it firmly. A clone size is listed for some rows: how often the clone was seen (once, few, many), or a class if it is expanded.

>TRBJ2-1|medium-sized|TRBV6-1|NA
TGTGCCAGCGGGCGTGACGGGAGCCGAAATGAGCAGTTCTTC
CASGRDGSRNEQFF
>TRBJ2-1|many|TRBV7-9|NA
TGTGCCAGCAGCCGACGGACCGGGACTTCGAATGAGCAGTTCTTC
CASSRRTGTSNEQFF
>TRBJ1-5|many|TRBV20-1|TRBD1
TGCAGTGCTAGTCTGACAGGGTGGCCAGGTCAGCCCCAGCATTTT
CSASLTGWPGQPQHF
>TRBJ2-7|many|TRBV12-3/TRBV12-4|NA
TGTGCCAGCAGTTTTGGATACGAGCAGTACTTC
CASSFGYEQYF
>TRBJ2-1|many|TRBV12-5|TRBD1
TGTGCTAGTGGGCCGCCTACAGGGGGCAATGAGCAGTTCTTC
CASGPPTGGNEQFF
>TRBJ2-5|many|TRBV30|TRBD2
TGTGCCTGGAGTGGACGGACTAGAGGGTACCAAGAGACCCAGTACTTC
CAWSGRTRGYQETQYF
>TRBJ2-5|many|TRBV20-1|NA
TGCAGTGCCCCGGGACATTCACAAGAGACCCAGTACTTC
CSAPGHSQETQYF
>TRBJ2-2|few|TRBV19|TRBD2
TGTGCCAGTAAAGTAGCGGGAGGCGGCGGGGAGCTGTTTTTT
CASKVAGGGGELFF
>TRBJ2-5|many|TRBV7-6|NA
TGTGCCAGCAGCTTAGGTCGCCCTCAAGAGACCCAGTACTTC
CASSLGRPQETQYF
>TRBJ2-1|many|TRBV6-1|NA
TGTGCCAGCAGTGGTAGTGGTAAGTGGTCCGAGCAGTTCTTC
CASSGSGKWSEQFF
>TRBJ2-1|many|TRBV7-2|NA
TGTGCCAGCAACCGACCGGGACCCGACAATGAGCAGTTCTTC
CASNRPGPDNEQFF
>TRBJ2-3|many|TRBV9|NA
TGTGCCAGCAGCGTAGGAGGGAGGGGGTCAGATACGCAGTATTTT
CASSVGGRGSDTQYF
>TRBJ2-7|many|TRBV7-9|NA
TGTGCCAGCAGCTTAGAAGAGTACGAGCAGTACTTC
CASSLEEYEQYF
>TRBJ2-5|many|TRBV15|TRBD2
TGTGCCACCCAATTGGGACTAGCTTTACAAGAGACCCAGTACTTC
CATQLGLALQETQYF
>TRBJ2-3|many|TRBV2|NA
TGTGCCAGCGGAGGGAGCACAGATACGCAGTATTTT
CASGGSTDTQYF
>TRBJ1-4|many|TRBV7-6|TRBD1
TGTGCCAGCAGCTTAGGACAGGGTAATGAAAAACTGTTTTTT
CASSLGQGNEKLFF
>TRBJ2-7|many|TRBV20-1|NA
TGCAGTGCTAGAGGGACTTTCCCCTACGAGCAGTACTTC
CSARGTFPYEQYF
>TRBJ2-1|medium-sized|TRBV29-1|NA
TGCAGCGTTGACGAGACTCGAAATGAGCAGTTCTTC
CSVDETRNEQFF
>TRBJ1-5|many|TRBV6-5|TRBD1
TGTGCCAGCAGAACCGGGACAGGGGGCAATCAGCCCCAGCATTTT
CASRTGTGGNQPQHF
>TRBJ1-1|many|TRBV5-5|TRBD1
TGTGCCAGCAGACGACAGGGGGTTAGGTTCACTGAAGCTTTCTTT
CASRRQGVRFTEAFF
>TRBJ2-3|many|TRBV7-9|NA
TGTGCCAGCAGCTTGTCGAGCTACGGCACAGATACGCAGTATTTT
CASSLSSYGTDTQYF
>TRBJ2-3|NA|TRBV29-1|TRBD1
TGCAGCTCCGAACACCAGGGGGCAGGCACAGATACGCAGTATTTT
CSSEHQGAGTDTQYF
>TRBJ2-7|NA|TRBV6-6|TRBD2
TGTGCCAGCAGACTTGGACTAGCGTCCGAGCAGTACTTC
CASRLGLASEQYF
>TRBJ2-5|NA|TRBV7-2|TRBD1
TGTGCCAGCAGCTTAACAGGGGGCGGACTGGAGACCCAGTACTTC
CASSLTGGGLETQYF
>TRBJ2-1|many|TRBV6-2/TRBV6-3|NA
TGTGCCAGCAAATATGACGCGATCAATGAGCAGTTCTTC
CASKYDAINEQFF
>TRBJ2-1|NA|TRBV14|NA
TGTGCCAGCAGCCAAGATTTGACGGTAAACAATGAGCAGTTCTTC
CASSQDLTVNNEQFF
>TRBJ1-6|many|TRBV5-1|NA
TGCGCCAGCAGCTTGGCCTTCGTAGGGTCACCCCTCCACTTT
CASSLAFVGSPLHF
>TRBJ1-4|many|TRBV13|NA
TGTGCCAGCAGCGTGACAGGAGGGGAAAAACTGTTTTTT
CASSVTGGEKLFF
>TRBJ2-1|many|TRBV20-1|TRBD2
TGCAGTGCTCCGCTTCCTCCTCTAGCGGGAGGGTACAATGAGCAGTTCTTC
CSAPLPPLAGGYNEQFF
>TRBJ2-3|many|TRBV6-5|NA
TGTGCCAGCAGTTACTCGGCGGGAAGGACAGATACGCAGTATTTT
CASSYSAGRTDTQYF
>TRBJ2-7|NA|TRBV29-1|TRBD2
TGCAGCGTTGACATTCCGACTAGCGGGGGGGACGAGCAGTACTTC
CSVDIPTSGGDEQYF
>TRBJ2-1|many|TRBV7-3|TRBD2
TGTGCCAGCAGCTTAAGCGGGACTAGCGGGTCCAATGAGCAGTTCTTC
CASSLSGTSGSNEQFF
>TRBJ1-1|many|TRBV20-1|NA
TGCAGTGTATCCCAGGGGACGCGCGACACTGAAGCTTTCTTT
CSVSQGTRDTEAFF
>TRBJ2-1|many|TRBV29-1|NA
TGCAGCGTTGAAGCACTGCGCTCCTACAATGAGCAGTTCTTC
CSVEALRSYNEQFF
>TRBJ2-1|NA|TRBV29-1|NA
TGCAGCGTTGAAGATCGTAGGCATGATGAGCAGTTCTTC
CSVEDRRHDEQFF